This TCR beta chain was recorded in a study of PD-L1 blockade in urothelial cancer (dated by TCRdb to about 2017). Concerning the study at large: Every patient began therapy in about 2014 and was given atezolizumab 1,200 mg intravenously every 3 weeks. About 85% of the roughly 29 patients were males with bladder-origin urothelial cancer, and about 65% of the roughly 30 reported a prior smoking history. An ECOG performance status of 0 or 1 was recorded for the patients, and 0 to 3 prior chemotherapy regimens had been received by the patients. Blood samples were analyzed at two time points: 3 weeks after treatment start (second dose) and 6 weeks after treatment start. A median of roughly 140,000 T cells and roughly 80,000 unique TCRs was obtained from blood samples, and a median clonality of around 0.072 was observed. The study, an exploratory multi-omic analysis, examined somatic, immune and clinical correlates of response to PD-L1 blockade with atezolizumab in urothelial cancer. TCR sequencing covered pretreatment tumor samples and matched, serially collected peripheral blood taken before and after atezolizumab treatment. Durable clinical benefit was defined as progression-free survival longer than 6 months, and TCR features were also tested against progression-free and overall survival. In the same patients who had TCR sequencing, pretreatment tumors also underwent whole exome sequencing and RNA sequencing. Roughly ten patients achieved durable clinical benefit and about 22 did not. Twenty-nine patients had pretreatment blood TCR-seq, some 24 had at least one posttreatment blood collection, and some 24 had tumor TCR-seq.

As for this clone: Its specific antigen is unknown. No much larger clone exists at a distance of one base, and base qualities are not known.

Synthetic TCR analog templates were spiked into each PCR so that absolute template abundance could be estimated from read counts. Using the immunoSEQ assay, TCRbeta CDR3 regions were amplified from genomic DNA with bias-controlled V and J gene primers. Sequencing of rearranged TCRbeta segments was performed at approximately 20X coverage. The source study handled its data this way. Sequencing errors were corrected by clustering and CDR3s were annotated against IMGT to assign V, D and J genes. Only productive TCRbeta rearrangements were used in downstream analyses, excluding out-of-frame or stop-codon sequences. Clonality was computed as one minus Shannon entropy normalized by the log of the number of unique productive sequences. Clones differing between time points or between blood and tumor were identified by Fisher's exact test with Benjamini-Hochberg correction at adjusted p below 0.01. TCRdb limited this immuneACCESS table to in-frame rearrangements with V and J called. A share of clones is missing; checked studies link under half to unresolved V genes, and the rest is unexplained. V, J and clone size are taken as reported in that table, and D and trimming were inferred from the DNA itself. This sample is represented by about 79,000 clones; roughly 86% of them were singletons. The ten largest account for about 15% of the sample.

The time point tag for this specimen amounts to: pretreatment peripheral blood. The cohort comprised roughly 30 patients with locally advanced or metastatic urothelial carcinoma treated at Memorial Sloan Kettering on a trial protocol. Peripheral blood mononuclear cells were collected from each patient pretreatment and during treatment, giving between 1 and 8 total time points per patient. The Qiagen DNeasy Blood extraction kit was used to purify genomic DNA from total PBMCs and from tumor samples. PBMCs were collected pretreatment and during treatment, and were isolated and stored as previously described. The germline V and J ends show losses of 3 bases and 3 bases respectively, and no gene match explains 8 bases of the junction. Counted from cysteine to phenylalanine, this CDR3 has 17 amino acids. Only CDR3 DNA remains: 51 bases, in frame from the first base. As encoded in the germline V gene, CDR1 is MGHRA while CDR2 is YSYEKL.

Study-level results and caveats: Because the sample size was small (n ≈ 30) and many exploratory analyses were performed, the results are intended to be hypothesis-generating. A pretreatment peripheral blood TCR clonality below the median was linked to improved progression-free and overall survival. At 3 weeks after the start of treatment, tumor-associated TCR clones in peripheral blood had expanded more in patients with durable benefit (n ≈ 22, p = 0.022).

The sequences come from PBMCs, collected around atezolizumab (anti-PD-L1) treatment. This clonotype was obtained from a man between 60 and 75 years old with urothelial cancer. The chain uses TRBV4-1 and TRBJ1-1, with 12 central nucleotides matching TRBD1. The DNA reads TGCGCCAGCAGCCATCTGGGACAGGGGGCGCAGTACACTGAAGCTTTCTTT. This codes for CASSHLGQGAQYTEAFF.